This T cell receptor beta chain was sequenced in a study of blood T cell repertoires in COVID-19. Study as a whole: Samples representing acute and convalescent COVID-19 were sourced from the United States, Italy and Spain. T cells, B-cell-depleted T cells, or PBMCs supplied cDNA or gDNA.

Per the original methods: Reference gene primer amplification gave estimated nucleated cell counts. Clones were read by immunoSEQ multiplex PCR, and TCRdb kept only the in-frame ones, dropping some. V and J calls and clone size are as listed in that table; D and trimming were resolved from the DNA. The table shows 68,000 or so clones, with 91% occurring only once. The CDR3 sequence is 16 residues long. V shed 4 bases, J shed 6 bases, and the junction held 9 bases outside the gene matches. CDR1 is SGHTA and CDR2 is FQGTGA in the germline V gene. The rearrangement links TRBV7-3 to TRBJ2-1; 10 nucleotides line up with TRBD1. The sequence came from a man in his forties with COVID-19, enrolled during active disease. Sequencing used peripheral blood. Here the CDR3 reads CASSSQTGGFSNEQFF. The CDR3 region has the DNA TGTGCCAGCAGCTCCCAGACAGGGGGCTTCTCCAATGAGCAGTTCTTC.